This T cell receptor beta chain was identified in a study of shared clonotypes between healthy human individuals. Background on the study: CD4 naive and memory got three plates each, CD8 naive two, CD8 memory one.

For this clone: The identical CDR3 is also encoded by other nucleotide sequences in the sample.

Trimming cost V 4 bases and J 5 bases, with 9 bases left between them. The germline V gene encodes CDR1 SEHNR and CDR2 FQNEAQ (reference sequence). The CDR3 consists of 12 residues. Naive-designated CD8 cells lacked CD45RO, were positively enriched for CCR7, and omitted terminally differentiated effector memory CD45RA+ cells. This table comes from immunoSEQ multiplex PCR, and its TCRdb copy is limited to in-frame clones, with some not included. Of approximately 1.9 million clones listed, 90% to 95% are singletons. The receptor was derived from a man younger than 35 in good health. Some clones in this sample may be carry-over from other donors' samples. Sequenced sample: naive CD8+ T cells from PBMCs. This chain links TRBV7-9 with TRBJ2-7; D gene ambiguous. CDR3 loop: CASSSLAHEQYF. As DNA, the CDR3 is TGTGCCAGCAGCTCCCTGGCCCACGAGCAGTACTTC.